This is a list of T cell receptor beta chains from one sample in a study of T cell changes during pregnancy in multiple sclerosis. Clones were read by immunoSEQ multiplex PCR, and TCRdb kept only the in-frame ones, dropping some. The sample has 70,000 or so clones, approximately 91% seen once. The sample here was peripheral blood, taken in the third trimester of pregnancy. The receptors shown here come from a female donor with multiple sclerosis, enrolled in a pregnancy study. Both conserved end residues are part of each CDR3. Fields, in order: V gene, clone size, J gene, D gene, CDR3 DNA, CDR3 protein. D genes are given only for firm matches. Clone size is given for some rows only: seen once, a few or many times, or a class if the clone is expanded.

V: TRBV19; size: .; J: TRBJ1-4; D: .; DNA: TGTGCCAGTAGGCCCAGTACAACTAATGAAAAACTGTTTTTT; CDR3: CASRPSTTNEKLFF
V: TRBV30; size: .; J: TRBJ2-5; D: TRBD2; DNA: TGTGCCTGGATCCCCGGGGGGGTACAAGAGACCCAGTACTTC; CDR3: CAWIPGGVQETQYF
V: TRBV2; size: .; J: TRBJ2-1; D: TRBD2; DNA: TGTGCCAGCAGTGAATGGCGGGGGGGGGTCAATGAGCAGTTCTTC; CDR3: CASSEWRGGVNEQFF
V: TRBV4-2; size: .; J: TRBJ2-1; D: TRBD1; DNA: TGTGCCAGCAGCCAAGATCCGGGACAGAGGATAGGGGAGCAGTTCTTC; CDR3: CASSQDPGQRIGEQFF
V: TRBV9; size: .; J: TRBJ2-5; D: TRBD2; DNA: TGTGCCAGCAGCGTAGGAGGCCTAGCGGGGGGCCAAGAGACCCAGTACTTC; CDR3: CASSVGGLAGGQETQYF
V: TRBV5-1; size: .; J: TRBJ2-1; D: .; DNA: TGCGCCAGCAGCTTCCCAGGGTCTAAGAATGAGCAGTTCTTC; CDR3: CASSFPGSKNEQFF
V: TRBV2; size: few; J: TRBJ1-1; D: .; DNA: TGTGCCAGCAGTGTCATGGTTTGGGCAGGGTATGAAGCTTTCTTT; CDR3: CASSVMVWAGYEAFF
V: TRBV4-2; size: .; J: TRBJ1-5; D: TRBD1; DNA: TGTGCCAGCAGCCAAGCTCCTCGGACAGGGGGCCGGCCCCAGCATTTT; CDR3: CASSQAPRTGGRPQHF
V: TRBV9; size: .; J: TRBJ2-1; D: TRBD2; DNA: TGTGCCAGCAGCGTAAAACTAGCGGGGGGGCTCAATGAGCAGTTCTTC; CDR3: CASSVKLAGGLNEQFF
V: TRBV4-3; size: .; J: TRBJ2-2; D: TRBD2; DNA: TGCGCCAGCAGCCAACCCAATGCGGGGGACCCCTCAGACACCGGGGAGCTGTTTTTT; CDR3: CASSQPNAGDPSDTGELFF
V: TRBV15; size: .; J: TRBJ2-5; D: TRBD2; DNA: TGTGCCACCAGCAGAGATGTCAGACTAGCGGGGGGGGTAGAGACCCAGTACTTC; CDR3: CATSRDVRLAGGVETQYF
V: TRBV2; size: once; J: TRBJ1-2; D: TRBD1; DNA: TGTGCCAGAGCCGGGACAGGGATTCGAGGCTACACCTTC; CDR3: CARAGTGIRGYTF
V: TRBV6-1; size: .; J: TRBJ2-1; D: TRBD1; DNA: TGTGCCACCCACAGGGGGCGCAAGCAGTTCTTC; CDR3: CATHRGRKQFF
V: TRBV4-1; size: .; J: TRBJ1-1; D: .; DNA: TGCGCCAGCAGCCAGGACAGCCTAACCCCTGAAGCTTTCTTT; CDR3: CASSQDSLTPEAFF
V: TRBV5-1; size: .; J: TRBJ1-2; D: .; DNA: TGCGCCAGCAGCTTGGGGGTCGGGGCGAGCGGGTATGGCTACACCTTC; CDR3: CASSLGVGASGYGYTF
V: TRBV25-1; size: .; J: TRBJ1-1; D: TRBD1; DNA: TGTGCCAGCAGTGAATTAGGAACAGGGGAGAACACTGAAGCTTTCTTT; CDR3: CASSELGTGENTEAFF
V: TRBV27; size: .; J: TRBJ1-2; D: TRBD1; DNA: TGTGCCAGCAGTCCCACCGGGACAGGGGGCAATGGCTACACCTTC; CDR3: CASSPTGTGGNGYTF
V: TRBV11-2; size: .; J: TRBJ2-7; D: .; DNA: TGTGCCAGCAGAATACCGGGACTTAACTACGAGCAGTACTTC; CDR3: CASRIPGLNYEQYF
V: TRBV29-1; size: .; J: TRBJ1-2; D: .; DNA: TGCAGCGTGCGAAGGGGCGGGGGCTATGGCTACACCTTC; CDR3: CSVRRGGGYGYTF
V: TRBV7-3; size: .; J: TRBJ2-3; D: .; DNA: TGTGCCAGCAGCTTCTCTAGCACAGATACGCAGTATTTT; CDR3: CASSFSSTDTQYF
V: TRBV5-1; size: .; J: TRBJ1-4; D: TRBD1; DNA: TGCGCCAGCAGCTTTGGTTGGGGCGACAGGGGAAATGAAAAACTGTTTTTT; CDR3: CASSFGWGDRGNEKLFF